The 3 T cell receptor beta chains reported below all come from one sample, sequenced in a study of blood T cell repertoires in COVID-19. Only in-frame clones appear in the TCRdb table, and some are missing; sequencing was by immunoSEQ multiplex PCR. This sample has approximately 200,000 clones; approximately 83% occur once, and the top ten carry around 7.5%. Sequenced material: PBMCs or T cells enriched from blood (not recorded which). These receptors were obtained from a man between 35 and 55 years old who had recovered from COVID-19.

This clone was seen only once. The rearrangement links TRBV25-1 to TRBJ2-7; D perhaps matches TRBD2 (6 bases). V was pared by 1 base and J by 7 bases, with 8 bases between. Germline loops: CDR1 MGHDK, CDR2 SYGVNS. The CDR3 totals 12 residues. The CDR3 is CASSEWGVEQYF. In DNA form, the CDR3 reads TGTGCCAGCAGTGAATGGGGGGTGGAGCAGTACTTC.

The rearrangement links TRBV15 to TRBJ2-1; D is perhaps TRBD2 (6 bases). This CDR3 contains 14 residues. The V gene lost 7 bases and the J gene lost 6 bases, with 16 bases spanning the gap. The germline gives CDR1 LNHNV, CDR2 YYDKDF (reference sequence). This CDR3 reads CATNQNSGSNEQFF. CDR3 in DNA: TGTGCCACCAACCAAAATAGCGGCAGCAATGAGCAGTTCTTC.

This chain connects TRBV11-2 to TRBJ2-1; possibly TRBD2 for D (6 bases). With 6 bases removed from V and 3 bases from J, the gap between germline ends came to 18 bases. Germline loops: CDR1 SGHAT, CDR2 FQNNGV. The CDR3 length is 16 residues. CDR3 nucleotides: TGTGCCAGCAGGCGATCCGGGACTGGGGACTACAATGAGCAGTTCTTC. Translating gives CASRRSGTGDYNEQFF.